The rows below give T cell receptor beta chains drawn from one sample of a study of blood T cell repertoires in COVID-19. The table came from immunoSEQ multiplex PCR; TCRdb's copy has only in-frame clones and leaves some out. Of hundreds of thousands of clones listed, 87% are singletons. Source material: peripheral blood. These TCRs come from a woman between 50 and 59 years old with COVID-19, enrolled during active disease. Both conserved end residues are part of each CDR3. The order of the fields is clone size, J gene, D gene, V gene, CDR3 protein, CDR3 DNA. The D gene is left open where the match is weak. Only some rows state a clone size, as once, few, many or a class for expanded clones.

abundance: -
j_gene: TRBJ2-1
d_gene: -
v_gene: TRBV19
CDR3aa: CASSIDSATPSYNEQFF
CDR3nt: TGTGCCAGTAGTATAGATTCCGCCACTCCGTCCTACAATGAGCAGTTCTTC

abundance: few
j_gene: TRBJ1-2
d_gene: TRBD1
v_gene: TRBV7-2
CDR3aa: CASSLASQGADYGYTF
CDR3nt: TGTGCCAGCAGCTTAGCTTCGCAGGGGGCGGACTATGGCTACACCTTC

abundance: -
j_gene: TRBJ1-1
d_gene: -
v_gene: TRBV11-2
CDR3aa: CASSFAFGATEAFF
CDR3nt: TGTGCCAGCAGCTTCGCCTTTGGGGCCACTGAAGCTTTCTTT

abundance: -
j_gene: TRBJ2-3
d_gene: TRBD2
v_gene: TRBV18
CDR3aa: CASSPPSGRIDTQYF
CDR3nt: TGTGCCAGCTCACCACCGTCCGGGAGGATAGATACGCAGTATTTT

abundance: -
j_gene: TRBJ2-7
d_gene: -
v_gene: TRBV6-2/TRBV6-3
CDR3aa: CASSSGSSNWYEQYF
CDR3nt: TGTGCCAGCAGTTCAGGATCTTCGAACTGGTACGAGCAGTACTTC

abundance: -
j_gene: TRBJ2-7
d_gene: -
v_gene: TRBV5-4
CDR3aa: CASSSRDTRQYF
CDR3nt: TGTGCCAGCAGCTCCCGGGACACCCGACAGTACTTC

abundance: -
j_gene: TRBJ2-1
d_gene: -
v_gene: TRBV7-3
CDR3aa: CASSPLGRANNEQFF
CDR3nt: TGTGCCAGCAGCCCCCTCGGGAGAGCGAACAATGAGCAGTTCTTC

abundance: once
j_gene: TRBJ1-5
d_gene: -
v_gene: TRBV19
CDR3aa: CASKYTAGGINQPQHF
CDR3nt: TGTGCCAGTAAATATACAGCCGGGGGGATCAATCAGCCCCAGCATTTT

abundance: -
j_gene: TRBJ1-3
d_gene: TRBD1
v_gene: TRBV19
CDR3aa: CASSPTGPPPGNTIYF
CDR3nt: TGTGCCAGTAGTCCGACAGGGCCACCTCCAGGGAACACCATATATTTT

abundance: few
j_gene: TRBJ1-6
d_gene: -
v_gene: TRBV5-1
CDR3aa: CASSLEAESPLHF
CDR3nt: TGCGCCAGCAGCTTGGAAGCGGAGTCACCCCTCCACTTT

abundance: -
j_gene: TRBJ1-2
d_gene: -
v_gene: TRBV6-1
CDR3aa: CASSKATPSAGKLGDGYTF
CDR3nt: TGTGCCAGCAGTAAAGCGACCCCGTCGGCAGGGAAGTTAGGTGATGGCTACACCTTC

abundance: -
j_gene: TRBJ1-2
d_gene: TRBD1
v_gene: TRBV9
CDR3aa: CASSERQGANGYTF
CDR3nt: TGTGCCAGCAGCGAGCGACAGGGGGCTAATGGCTACACCTTC

abundance: once
j_gene: TRBJ1-2
d_gene: -
v_gene: TRBV21-1
CDR3aa: CASSKGSDGYTF
CDR3nt: TGTGCCAGCAGCAAAGGATCGGATGGCTACACCTTC

abundance: once
j_gene: TRBJ2-1
d_gene: TRBD2
v_gene: TRBV4-2
CDR3aa: CASSQKASGSTYNEQFF
CDR3nt: TGTGCCAGCAGCCAAAAGGCCAGCGGGAGTACCTACAATGAGCAGTTCTTC

abundance: -
j_gene: TRBJ1-4
d_gene: -
v_gene: TRBV7-9
CDR3aa: CASSSGSTGLGEKLFF
CDR3nt: TGTGCCAGCAGCTCCGGATCGACGGGACTGGGCGAAAAACTGTTTTTT

abundance: once
j_gene: TRBJ2-1
d_gene: TRBD2
v_gene: TRBV4-3
CDR3aa: CASSPARTSGMSDEQFF
CDR3nt: TGCGCCAGCAGCCCGGCCCGGACTAGCGGGATGTCCGATGAGCAGTTCTTC

abundance: -
j_gene: TRBJ2-5
d_gene: TRBD2
v_gene: TRBV27
CDR3aa: CASSRSGRAGETQYF
CDR3nt: TGTGCCAGCAGCCGTAGCGGGAGGGCCGGGGAGACCCAGTACTTC

abundance: -
j_gene: TRBJ2-1
d_gene: TRBD2
v_gene: TRBV11-3
CDR3aa: CASSPGTNYNEQFF
CDR3nt: TGTGCCAGCAGCCCCGGGACTAATTACAATGAGCAGTTCTTC

abundance: -
j_gene: TRBJ2-4
d_gene: TRBD2
v_gene: TRBV19
CDR3aa: CASSPETSGAKNIQYF
CDR3nt: TGTGCCAGTAGTCCCGAGACTAGCGGAGCCAAAAACATTCAGTACTTC

abundance: -
j_gene: TRBJ1-5
d_gene: TRBD1
v_gene: TRBV5-1
CDR3aa: CASSPGQGSNQPQHF
CDR3nt: TGCGCCAGCAGCCCTGGACAGGGCAGCAATCAGCCCCAGCATTTT

abundance: -
j_gene: TRBJ2-7
d_gene: -
v_gene: TRBV18
CDR3aa: CASSSNSYEQYF
CDR3nt: TGTGCCAGCTCATCAAACTCCTACGAGCAGTACTTC

abundance: -
j_gene: TRBJ1-1
d_gene: -
v_gene: TRBV11-3
CDR3aa: CASSPGGLPNTEAFF
CDR3nt: TGTGCCAGCAGCCCGGGGGGACTCCCGAACACTGAAGCTTTCTTT

abundance: -
j_gene: TRBJ2-1
d_gene: -
v_gene: TRBV7-2
CDR3aa: CASSKLLLPNEQFF
CDR3nt: TGTGCCAGCAGCAAACTTTTATTACCCAATGAGCAGTTCTTC

abundance: -
j_gene: TRBJ2-1
d_gene: TRBD2
v_gene: TRBV5-1
CDR3aa: CASSLQGLAGVNEQFF
CDR3nt: TGCGCCAGCAGCTTACAGGGACTAGCGGGAGTCAATGAGCAGTTCTTC

abundance: -
j_gene: TRBJ1-2
d_gene: TRBD1
v_gene: TRBV6-2/TRBV6-3
CDR3aa: CASSRGGEYYGYTF
CDR3nt: TGTGCCAGCAGTCGAGGGGGCGAATACTATGGCTACACCTTC

abundance: -
j_gene: TRBJ2-7
d_gene: -
v_gene: TRBV5-4
CDR3aa: CASRKMSEGFGSYEQYF
CDR3nt: TGTGCCAGCAGAAAAATGAGTGAGGGCTTTGGCTCCTACGAGCAGTACTTC

abundance: -
j_gene: TRBJ2-1
d_gene: -
v_gene: TRBV6-4
CDR3aa: CASSEYGRGGMSYNEQFF
CDR3nt: TGTGCCAGCAGTGAATACGGACGAGGGGGTATGTCCTACAATGAGCAGTTCTTC

abundance: -
j_gene: TRBJ2-1
d_gene: -
v_gene: TRBV30
CDR3aa: CAWTVRSNEQFF
CDR3nt: TGTGCCTGGACCGTACGGTCCAATGAGCAGTTCTTC

abundance: -
j_gene: TRBJ2-7
d_gene: -
v_gene: TRBV4-1
CDR3aa: CASSPWVGVLTYEQYF
CDR3nt: TGCGCCAGCAGCCCCTGGGTTGGAGTGCTTACCTACGAGCAGTACTTC

abundance: -
j_gene: TRBJ2-1
d_gene: TRBD2
v_gene: TRBV7-2
CDR3aa: CASSLLWREDFEQFF
CDR3nt: TGTGCCAGCAGCCTTCTCTGGCGGGAGGATTTTGAGCAGTTCTTC

abundance: -
j_gene: TRBJ2-4
d_gene: TRBD1
v_gene: TRBV24-1
CDR3aa: CATSDSGTGQNIQYF
CDR3nt: TGTGCCACCAGTGATTCCGGGACAGGACAAAACATTCAGTACTTC

abundance: -
j_gene: TRBJ1-1
d_gene: -
v_gene: TRBV7-8
CDR3aa: CASSSVLKNTEAFF
CDR3nt: TGTGCCAGCAGCTCGGTTCTCAAGAACACTGAAGCTTTCTTT

abundance: -
j_gene: TRBJ2-1
d_gene: -
v_gene: TRBV5-6
CDR3aa: CASSTLQEEQFF
CDR3nt: TGTGCCAGCAGCACCCTACAGGAAGAGCAGTTCTTC

abundance: once
j_gene: TRBJ2-1
d_gene: TRBD2
v_gene: TRBV7-7
CDR3aa: CASSHGTSEYNEQFF
CDR3nt: TGTGCTAGCAGCCATGGGACTAGCGAGTACAATGAGCAGTTCTTC

abundance: few
j_gene: TRBJ1-4
d_gene: -
v_gene: TRBV5-1
CDR3aa: CASKLSRHNEKLFF
CDR3nt: TGCGCCAGCAAACTATCACGGCATAATGAAAAACTGTTTTTT

abundance: -
j_gene: TRBJ1-2
d_gene: TRBD1
v_gene: TRBV5-1
CDR3aa: CASSNDREFMRYTF
CDR3nt: TGCGCCAGCAGTAATGACAGGGAGTTTATGCGGTACACCTTC

abundance: -
j_gene: TRBJ2-3
d_gene: -
v_gene: TRBV15
CDR3aa: CATSRANPGYPGDTQYF
CDR3nt: TGTGCCACCAGCAGAGCAAATCCCGGATATCCAGGAGATACGCAGTATTTT

abundance: -
j_gene: TRBJ2-1
d_gene: TRBD2
v_gene: TRBV7-8
CDR3aa: CASSMRASGEGEQFF
CDR3nt: TGTGCCAGCAGCATGAGGGCTAGCGGAGAGGGGGAGCAGTTCTTC

abundance: -
j_gene: TRBJ2-3
d_gene: TRBD1
v_gene: TRBV30
CDR3aa: CAWNRGQADTQYF
CDR3nt: TGTGCCTGGAACAGGGGGCAGGCAGATACGCAGTATTTT

abundance: -
j_gene: TRBJ1-1
d_gene: -
v_gene: TRBV7-2
CDR3aa: CASSLGGANTEAFF
CDR3nt: TGTGCCAGCAGCTTAGGCGGAGCGAACACTGAAGCTTTCTTT